This T cell receptor beta chain was captured by sequencing in a study of shared clonotypes between healthy human individuals. Overall study findings and caveats: Expectations were that clonotype sharing among donors would be affected by sequencing depth.

The CDR3 contains 15 residues. Trimming at V came to 3 bases and at J to 4 bases, leaving 9 bases not matched to a gene. Germline CDR1 is LGHNA and CDR2 is YNFKEQ. Remarks on this clone: Its antigen is still unknown.

Per the authors' pipeline: ImmunoSEQ sequences covered only the junction and lacked quality scores; filtering therefore differed. Repertoires were generated with immunoSEQ multiplex PCR, while TCRdb's copy carries only in-frame clones and drops some. V and J calls and clone size follow that table, whereas D and trimming were derived from the DNA. The sample yields more than 450,000 clones, 79% seen once. This clonotype originated in a woman in her thirties or forties in good health. Some clones in this sample may be carry-over from other donors' samples. Sequenced: PBMCs. The V call is TRBV4-2, the J call TRBJ2-7, with TRBD1 matching 7 bases. CDR3 protein: CASSQSLGDSYEQYF. CDR3 DNA sequence: TGTGCCAGCAGCCAGTCCCTAGGGGACAGTTACGAGCAGTACTTC.